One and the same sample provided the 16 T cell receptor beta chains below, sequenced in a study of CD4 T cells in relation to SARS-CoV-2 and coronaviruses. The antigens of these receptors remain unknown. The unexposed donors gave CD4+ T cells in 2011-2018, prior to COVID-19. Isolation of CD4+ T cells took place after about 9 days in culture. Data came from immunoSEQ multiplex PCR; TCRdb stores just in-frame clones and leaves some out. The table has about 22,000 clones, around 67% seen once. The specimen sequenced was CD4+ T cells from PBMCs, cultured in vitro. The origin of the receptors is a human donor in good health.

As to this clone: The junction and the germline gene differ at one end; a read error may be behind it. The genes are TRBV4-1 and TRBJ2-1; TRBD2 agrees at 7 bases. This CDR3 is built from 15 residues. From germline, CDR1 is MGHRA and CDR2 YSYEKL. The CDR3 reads CASSQPGGSSNEQFF. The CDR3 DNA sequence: TGCGCCAGCAGCCAACCGGGGGGATCCTCCAATGAGCAGTTCTTC.

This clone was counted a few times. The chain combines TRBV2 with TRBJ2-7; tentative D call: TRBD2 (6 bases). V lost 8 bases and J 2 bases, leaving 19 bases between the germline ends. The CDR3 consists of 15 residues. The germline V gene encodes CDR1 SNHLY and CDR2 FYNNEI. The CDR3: CASLIRRGGAYEQYF. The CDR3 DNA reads TGTGCCAGCTTAATACGGCGGGGTGGGGCCTACGAGCAGTACTTC.

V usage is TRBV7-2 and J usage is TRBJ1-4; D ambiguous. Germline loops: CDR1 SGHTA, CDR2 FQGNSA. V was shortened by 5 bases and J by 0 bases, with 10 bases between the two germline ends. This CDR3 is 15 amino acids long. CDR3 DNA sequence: TGTGCCAGCAGCCCCCGGGCTGCAACTAATGAAAAACTGTTTTTT. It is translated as CASSPRAATNEKLFF.

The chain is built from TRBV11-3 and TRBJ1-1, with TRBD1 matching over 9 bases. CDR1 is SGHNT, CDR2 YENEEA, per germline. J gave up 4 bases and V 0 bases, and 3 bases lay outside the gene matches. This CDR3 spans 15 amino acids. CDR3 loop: CASSLEGQGGTEAFF. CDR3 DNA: TGTGCCAGCAGCTTAGAGGGACAGGGCGGCACTGAAGCTTTCTTT.

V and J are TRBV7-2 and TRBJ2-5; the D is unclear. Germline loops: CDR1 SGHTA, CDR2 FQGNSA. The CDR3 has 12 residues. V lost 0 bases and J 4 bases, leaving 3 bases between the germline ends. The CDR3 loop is CASSLAAETQYF. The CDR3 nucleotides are TGTGCCAGCAGCTTAGCTGCAGAGACCCAGTACTTC.

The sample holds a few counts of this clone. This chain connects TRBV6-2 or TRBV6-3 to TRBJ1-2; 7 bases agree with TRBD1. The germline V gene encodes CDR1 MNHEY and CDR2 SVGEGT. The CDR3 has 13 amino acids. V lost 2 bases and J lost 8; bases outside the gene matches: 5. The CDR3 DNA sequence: TGTGCCAGCAGTTACCCGGGACAGAGGGGCTACACCTTC. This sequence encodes CASSYPGQRGYTF.

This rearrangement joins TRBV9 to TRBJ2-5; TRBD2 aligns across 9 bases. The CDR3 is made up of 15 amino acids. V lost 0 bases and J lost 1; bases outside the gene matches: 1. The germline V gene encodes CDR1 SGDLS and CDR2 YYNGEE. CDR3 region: CASSVGSGGQETQYF. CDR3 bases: TGTGCCAGCAGCGTAGGTAGCGGGGGCCAAGAGACCCAGTACTTC.

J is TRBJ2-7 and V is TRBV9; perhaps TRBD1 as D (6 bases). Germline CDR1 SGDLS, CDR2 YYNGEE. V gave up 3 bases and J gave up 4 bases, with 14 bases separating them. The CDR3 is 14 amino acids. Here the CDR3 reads CASSAEGDLYEQYF. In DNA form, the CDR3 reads TGTGCCAGCAGCGCCGAGGGGGACCTTTACGAGCAGTACTTC.

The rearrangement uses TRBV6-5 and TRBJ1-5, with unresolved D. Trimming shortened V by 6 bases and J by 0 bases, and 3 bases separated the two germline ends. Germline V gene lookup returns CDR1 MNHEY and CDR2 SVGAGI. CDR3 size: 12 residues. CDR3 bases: TGTGCCAGCAGAATTAGCAATCAGCCCCAGCATTTT. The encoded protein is CASRISNQPQHF.

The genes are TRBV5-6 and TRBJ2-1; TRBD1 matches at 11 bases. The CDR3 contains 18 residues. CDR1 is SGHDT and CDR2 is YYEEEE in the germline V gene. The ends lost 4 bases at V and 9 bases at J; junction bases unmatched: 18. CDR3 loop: CASSTGTGGLGVNPEQFF. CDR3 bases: TGTGCCAGCAGCACCGGGACAGGGGGATTAGGGGTTAATCCTGAGCAGTTCTTC.

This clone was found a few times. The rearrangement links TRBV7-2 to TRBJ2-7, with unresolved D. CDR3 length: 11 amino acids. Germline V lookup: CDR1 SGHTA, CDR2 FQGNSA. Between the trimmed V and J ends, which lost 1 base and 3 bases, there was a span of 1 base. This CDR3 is CASSLVYEQYF. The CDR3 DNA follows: TGTGCCAGCAGCTTAGTCTACGAGCAGTACTTC.

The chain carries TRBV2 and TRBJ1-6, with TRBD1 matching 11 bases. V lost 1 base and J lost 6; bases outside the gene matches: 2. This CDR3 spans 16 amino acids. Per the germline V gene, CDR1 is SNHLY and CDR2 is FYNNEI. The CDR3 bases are TGTGCCAGCAGTGAAGGGGGGACAGGGGGTAATTCACCCCTCCACTTT. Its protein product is CASSEGGTGGNSPLHF.

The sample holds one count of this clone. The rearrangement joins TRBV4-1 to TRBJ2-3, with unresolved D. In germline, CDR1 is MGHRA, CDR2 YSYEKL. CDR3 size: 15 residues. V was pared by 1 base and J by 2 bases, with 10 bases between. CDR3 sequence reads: CASSQVELLTDTQYF. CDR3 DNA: TGCGCCAGCAGCCAAGTGGAGTTGCTCACAGATACGCAGTATTTT.

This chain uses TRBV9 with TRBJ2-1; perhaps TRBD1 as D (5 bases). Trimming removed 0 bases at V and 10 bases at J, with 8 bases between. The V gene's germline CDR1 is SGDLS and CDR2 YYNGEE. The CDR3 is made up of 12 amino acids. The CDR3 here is CASSVVRGEQFF. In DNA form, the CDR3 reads TGTGCCAGCAGCGTAGTAAGGGGAGAGCAGTTCTTC.

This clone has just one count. The DNA for the CDR3 is TGTGCCTTAACAGGGGATCGTGGCGCGGGAGCAACCTACGAGCAGTACTTC. It codes for CALTGDRGAGATYEQYF. The genes are TRBV30 and TRBJ2-7; D may match TRBD1 or TRBD2 (7 bases each). V lost 7 bases and J lost 2, with 27 bases in between. The CDR3 is 17 residues long. Germline V CDR1 and CDR2: GTSNPN, SVGIG (reference sequence).

CDR3 loop: CASSATGETQYF. CDR3 coding DNA: TGTGCCAGCAGCGCGACCGGGGAGACCCAGTACTTC. This chain connects TRBV4-2 to TRBJ2-5; D remains unclear. V shed 5 bases and J shed 5 bases, with 9 bases lying between them. CDR1 LGHNA and CDR2 YNFKEQ come from the germline V gene. This CDR3 spans 12 amino acids.